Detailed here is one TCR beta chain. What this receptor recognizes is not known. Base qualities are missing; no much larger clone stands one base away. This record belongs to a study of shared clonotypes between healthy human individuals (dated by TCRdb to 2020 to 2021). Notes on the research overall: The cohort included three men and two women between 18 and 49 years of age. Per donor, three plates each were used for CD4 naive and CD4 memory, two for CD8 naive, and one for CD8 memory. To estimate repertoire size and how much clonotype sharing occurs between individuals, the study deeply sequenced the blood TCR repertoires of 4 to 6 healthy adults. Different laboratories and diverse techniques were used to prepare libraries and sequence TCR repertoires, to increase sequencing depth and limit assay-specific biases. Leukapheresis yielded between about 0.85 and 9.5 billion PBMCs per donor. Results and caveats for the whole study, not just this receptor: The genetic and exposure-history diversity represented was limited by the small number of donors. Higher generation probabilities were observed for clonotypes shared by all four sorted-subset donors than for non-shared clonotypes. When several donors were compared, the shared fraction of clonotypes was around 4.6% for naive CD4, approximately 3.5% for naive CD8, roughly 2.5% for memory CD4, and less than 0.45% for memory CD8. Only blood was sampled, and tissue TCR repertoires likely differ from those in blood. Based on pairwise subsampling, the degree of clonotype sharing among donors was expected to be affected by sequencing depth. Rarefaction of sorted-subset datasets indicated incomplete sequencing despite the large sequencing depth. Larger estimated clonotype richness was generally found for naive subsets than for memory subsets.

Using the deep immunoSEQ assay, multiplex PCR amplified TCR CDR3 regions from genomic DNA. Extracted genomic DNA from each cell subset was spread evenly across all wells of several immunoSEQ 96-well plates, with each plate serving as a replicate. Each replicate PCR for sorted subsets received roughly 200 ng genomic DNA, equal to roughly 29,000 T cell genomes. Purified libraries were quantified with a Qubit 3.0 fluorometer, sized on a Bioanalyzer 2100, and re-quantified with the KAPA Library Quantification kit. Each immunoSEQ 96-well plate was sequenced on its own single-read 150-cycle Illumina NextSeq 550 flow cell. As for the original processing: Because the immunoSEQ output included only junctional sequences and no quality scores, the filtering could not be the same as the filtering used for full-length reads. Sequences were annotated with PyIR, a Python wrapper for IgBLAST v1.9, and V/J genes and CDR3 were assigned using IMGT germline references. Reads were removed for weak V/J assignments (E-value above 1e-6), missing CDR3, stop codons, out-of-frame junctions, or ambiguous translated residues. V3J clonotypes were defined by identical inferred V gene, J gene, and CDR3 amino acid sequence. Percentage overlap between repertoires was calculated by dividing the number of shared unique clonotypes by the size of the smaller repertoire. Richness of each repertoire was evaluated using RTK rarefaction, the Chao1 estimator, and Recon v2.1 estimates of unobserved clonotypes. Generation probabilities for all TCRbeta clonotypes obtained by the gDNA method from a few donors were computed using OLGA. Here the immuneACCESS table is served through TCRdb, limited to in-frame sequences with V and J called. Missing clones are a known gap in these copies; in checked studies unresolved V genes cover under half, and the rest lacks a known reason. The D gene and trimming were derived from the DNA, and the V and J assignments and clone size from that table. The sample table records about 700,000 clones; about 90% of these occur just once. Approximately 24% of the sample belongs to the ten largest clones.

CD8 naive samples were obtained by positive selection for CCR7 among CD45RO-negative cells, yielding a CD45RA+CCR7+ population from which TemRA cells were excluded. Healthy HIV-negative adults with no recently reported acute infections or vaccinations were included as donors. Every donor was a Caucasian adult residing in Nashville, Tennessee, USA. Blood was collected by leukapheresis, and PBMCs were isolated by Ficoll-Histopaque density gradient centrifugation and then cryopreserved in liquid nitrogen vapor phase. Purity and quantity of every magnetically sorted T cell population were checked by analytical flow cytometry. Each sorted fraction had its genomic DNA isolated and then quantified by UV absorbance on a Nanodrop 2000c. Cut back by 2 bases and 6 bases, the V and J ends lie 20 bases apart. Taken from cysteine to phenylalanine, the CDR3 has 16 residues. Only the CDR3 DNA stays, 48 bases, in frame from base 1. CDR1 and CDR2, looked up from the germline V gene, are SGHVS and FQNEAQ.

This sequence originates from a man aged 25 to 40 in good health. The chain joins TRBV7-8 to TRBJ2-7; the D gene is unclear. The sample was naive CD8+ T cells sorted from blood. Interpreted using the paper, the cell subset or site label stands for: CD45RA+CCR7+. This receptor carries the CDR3 CASSLQMGIIPLEQYF. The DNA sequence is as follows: TGTGCCAGCAGCTTACAAATGGGGATTATTCCCCTCGAGCAGTACTTC.